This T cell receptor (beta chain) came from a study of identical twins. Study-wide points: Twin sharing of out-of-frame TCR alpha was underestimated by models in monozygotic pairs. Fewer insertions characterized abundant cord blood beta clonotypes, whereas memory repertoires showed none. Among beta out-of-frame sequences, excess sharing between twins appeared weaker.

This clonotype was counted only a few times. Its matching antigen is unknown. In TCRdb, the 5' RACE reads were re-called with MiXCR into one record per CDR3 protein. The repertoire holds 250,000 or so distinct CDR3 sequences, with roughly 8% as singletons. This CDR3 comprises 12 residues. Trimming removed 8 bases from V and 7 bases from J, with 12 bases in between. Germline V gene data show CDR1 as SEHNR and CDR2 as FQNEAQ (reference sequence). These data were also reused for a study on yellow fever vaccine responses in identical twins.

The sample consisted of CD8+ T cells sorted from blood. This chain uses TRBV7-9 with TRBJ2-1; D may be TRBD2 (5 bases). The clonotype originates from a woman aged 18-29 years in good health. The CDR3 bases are TGTGCCAGCGACGTCACGGGGAATGAGCAGTTCTTC. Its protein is CASDVTGNEQFF.